This T cell receptor (beta chain) emerged from a study of blood T cell repertoires in COVID-19. About the research overall: The study drew acute and convalescent COVID-19 samples from the United States, Italy and Spain. Sample material is recorded as cDNA or gDNA derived from T cells, B-cell-depleted T cells, or PBMCs.

In the original analysis: By means of reference gene primer amplification, nucleated cell counts were estimated. TCRdb's table, derived via immunoSEQ multiplex PCR, lists solely in-frame clones and lacks some. From that table come the V and J calls and clone size; the DNA was used to work out D and trimming. The top ten clones hold 3% to 4% of a sample with 180,000 or so clones, roughly 89% of them seen once. The V gene end was trimmed by 0 bases and the J gene end by 4 bases; junction bases not matched to a gene: 5. This CDR3 is 15 amino acids long. The germline V gene has CDR1 SGHRS and CDR2 YFSETQ.

The V gene is TRBV5-1, the J gene TRBJ1-2, with TRBD1 matching 8 bases. This TCR was recovered from a man in his late teens or twenties with active or convalescent COVID-19. The sample comprised peripheral blood. The CDR3 sequence is CASSLGDRNFYGYTF. The DNA of the CDR3 is TGCGCCAGCAGCTTGGGGGACAGGAACTTCTATGGCTACACCTTC.